This TCR beta chain was identified during a study of blood T cell repertoires in COVID-19. About the study: The study drew acute and convalescent COVID-19 samples from the United States, Italy and Spain. Sample material is recorded as cDNA or gDNA derived from T cells, B-cell-depleted T cells, or PBMCs.

Under the authors' procedure: Amplification from reference gene primers served as the basis for estimated nucleated cell counts. The data were produced by immunoSEQ multiplex PCR, yet TCRdb's version contains in-frame clones alone and is incomplete. V, J and clone size were drawn from that table, and D and trimming were deduced from the DNA. The sample includes about 77,000 clones, around 88% of them seen just once. Per germline, CDR1 DFQATT and CDR2 SNEGSKA (reference sequence). The CDR3 loop spans 15 amino acids. Trimming pared 3 bases from V and 5 bases from J, leaving 19 bases between. This chain links TRBV20-1 with TRBJ1-1; D possibly corresponds to TRBD1 (6 bases). This TCR came from a woman older than 75 with acute or convalescent COVID-19. Material for sequencing was peripheral blood. The CDR3 loop is CSASMGGLSGTEAFF. The CDR3 nucleotides are TGCAGTGCTAGTATGGGGGGGCTTAGCGGGACTGAAGCTTTCTTT.